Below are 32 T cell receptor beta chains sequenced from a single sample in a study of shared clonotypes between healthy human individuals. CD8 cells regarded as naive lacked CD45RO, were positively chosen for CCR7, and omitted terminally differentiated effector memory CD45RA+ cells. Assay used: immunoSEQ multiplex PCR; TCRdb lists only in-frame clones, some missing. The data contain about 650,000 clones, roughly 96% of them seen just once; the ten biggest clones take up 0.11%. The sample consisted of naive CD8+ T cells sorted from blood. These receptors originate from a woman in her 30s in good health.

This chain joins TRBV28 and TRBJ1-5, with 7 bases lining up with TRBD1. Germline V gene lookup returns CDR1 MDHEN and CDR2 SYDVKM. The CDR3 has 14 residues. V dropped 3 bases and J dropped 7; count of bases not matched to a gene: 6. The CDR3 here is CASSFRQGGQPQHF. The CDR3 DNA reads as TGTGCCAGCAGTTTCCGGCAGGGGGGCCAGCCCCAGCATTTT.

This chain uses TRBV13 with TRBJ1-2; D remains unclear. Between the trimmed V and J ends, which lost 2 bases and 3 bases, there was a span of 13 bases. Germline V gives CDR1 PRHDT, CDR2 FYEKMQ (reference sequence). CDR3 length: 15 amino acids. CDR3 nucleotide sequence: TGTGCCAGCAGCTTACAAACAGAAGACTACTATGGCTACACCTTC. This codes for CASSLQTEDYYGYTF.

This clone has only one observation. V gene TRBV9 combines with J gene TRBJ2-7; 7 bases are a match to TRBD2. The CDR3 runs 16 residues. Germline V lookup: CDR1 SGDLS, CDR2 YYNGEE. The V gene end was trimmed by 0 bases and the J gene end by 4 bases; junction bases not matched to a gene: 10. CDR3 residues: CASSVAIGTTLYEQYF. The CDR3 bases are TGTGCCAGCAGCGTAGCAATAGGGACTACTCTATACGAGCAGTACTTC.

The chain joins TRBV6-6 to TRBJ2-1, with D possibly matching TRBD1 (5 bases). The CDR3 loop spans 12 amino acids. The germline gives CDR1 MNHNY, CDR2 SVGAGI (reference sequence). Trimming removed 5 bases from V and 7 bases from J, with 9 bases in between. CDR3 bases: TGTGCCAGCAGTCAGGGTGTGAATGAGCAGTTCTTC. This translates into CASSQGVNEQFF.

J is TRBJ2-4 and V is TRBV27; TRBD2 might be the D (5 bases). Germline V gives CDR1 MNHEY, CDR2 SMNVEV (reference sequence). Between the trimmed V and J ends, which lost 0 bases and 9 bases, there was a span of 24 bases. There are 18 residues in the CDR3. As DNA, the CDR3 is TGTGCCAGCAGTTTATCGTACGGGAACGCCGAAGATCTTAGCATTCAGTACTTC. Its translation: CASSLSYGNAEDLSIQYF.

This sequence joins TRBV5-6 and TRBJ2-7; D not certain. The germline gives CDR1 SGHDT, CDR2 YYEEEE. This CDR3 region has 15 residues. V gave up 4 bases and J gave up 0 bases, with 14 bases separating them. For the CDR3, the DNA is TGTGCCAGCAGCCCTAGGAGCAGGAGCTCCTACGAGCAGTACTTC. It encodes CASSPRSRSSYEQYF.

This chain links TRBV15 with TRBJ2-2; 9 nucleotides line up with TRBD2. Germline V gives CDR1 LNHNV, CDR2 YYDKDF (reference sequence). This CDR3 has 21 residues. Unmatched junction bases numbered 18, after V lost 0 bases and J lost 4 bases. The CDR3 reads CATSRDEVGRPSGTTTGELFF. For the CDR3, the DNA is TGTGCCACCAGCAGAGATGAAGTAGGGAGGCCTAGCGGGACCACCACCGGGGAGCTGTTTTTT. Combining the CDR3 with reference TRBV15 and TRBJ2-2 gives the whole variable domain DAMVIQNPRYQVTQFGKPVTLSCSQTLNHNVMYWYQQKSSQAPKLLFHYYDKDFNNEADTPDNFQSRRPNTSFCFLDIRSPGLGDTAMYLCATSRDEVGRPSGTTTGELFFGEGSRLTVL.

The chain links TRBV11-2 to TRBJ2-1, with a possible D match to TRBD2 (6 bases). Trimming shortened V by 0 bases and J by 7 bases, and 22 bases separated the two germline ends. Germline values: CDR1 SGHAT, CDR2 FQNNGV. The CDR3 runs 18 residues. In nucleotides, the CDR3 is TGTGCCAGCAGCTTAGAAGGGGTCCCCTATAGGGACTGGAATGAGCAGTTCTTC. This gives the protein CASSLEGVPYRDWNEQFF. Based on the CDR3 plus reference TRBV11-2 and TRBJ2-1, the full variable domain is EAGVAQSPRYKIIEKRQSVAFWCNPISGHATLYWYQQILGQGPKLLIQFQNNGVVDDSQLPKDRFSAERLKGVDSTLKIQPAKLEDSAVYLCASSLEGVPYRDWNEQFFGPGTRLTVL.

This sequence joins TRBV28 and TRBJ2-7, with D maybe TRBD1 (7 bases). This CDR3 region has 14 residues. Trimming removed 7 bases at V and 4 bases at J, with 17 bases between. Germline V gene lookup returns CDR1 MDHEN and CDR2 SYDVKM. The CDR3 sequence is CASTGDSLGYEQYF. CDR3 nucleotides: TGTGCCAGCACGGGGGACAGCCTGGGATACGAGCAGTACTTC.

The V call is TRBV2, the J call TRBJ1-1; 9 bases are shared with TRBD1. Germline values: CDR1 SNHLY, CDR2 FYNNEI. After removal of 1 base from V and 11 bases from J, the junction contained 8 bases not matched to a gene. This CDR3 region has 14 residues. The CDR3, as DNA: TGTGCCAGCAGTGAAGGGACAGGGGTTAGGGGTGCTTTCTTT. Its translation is CASSEGTGVRGAFF.

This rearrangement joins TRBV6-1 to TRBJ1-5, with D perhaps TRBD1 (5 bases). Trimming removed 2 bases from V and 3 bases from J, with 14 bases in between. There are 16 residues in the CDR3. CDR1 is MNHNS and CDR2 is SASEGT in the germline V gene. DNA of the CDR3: TGTGCCAGCAGTGAATTTCGGGGCAAGAACAATCAGCCCCAGCATTTT. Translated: CASSEFRGKNNQPQHF.

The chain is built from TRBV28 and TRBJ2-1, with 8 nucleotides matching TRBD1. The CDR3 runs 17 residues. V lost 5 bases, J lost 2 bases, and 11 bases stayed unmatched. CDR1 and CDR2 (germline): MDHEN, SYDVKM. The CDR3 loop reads CASSLKVGQEPYNEQFF. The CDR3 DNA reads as TGTGCCAGCAGTCTAAAAGTGGGACAGGAGCCCTACAATGAGCAGTTCTTC.

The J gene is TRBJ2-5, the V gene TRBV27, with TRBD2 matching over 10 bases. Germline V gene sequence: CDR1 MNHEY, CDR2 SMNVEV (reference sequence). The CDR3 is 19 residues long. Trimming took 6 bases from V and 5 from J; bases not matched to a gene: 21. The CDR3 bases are TGTGCCAGCAGACCCCTAGACGTGACTAGCGGGTACCCTGGTGAGACCCAGTACTTC. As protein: CASRPLDVTSGYPGETQYF.

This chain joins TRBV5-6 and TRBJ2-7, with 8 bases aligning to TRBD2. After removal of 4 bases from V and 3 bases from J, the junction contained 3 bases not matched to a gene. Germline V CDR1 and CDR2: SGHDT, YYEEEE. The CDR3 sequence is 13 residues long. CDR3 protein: CASSLSGNYEQYF. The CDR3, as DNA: TGTGCCAGCAGCCTTAGCGGGAACTACGAGCAGTACTTC. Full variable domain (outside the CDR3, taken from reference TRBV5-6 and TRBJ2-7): DAGVTQSPTHLIKTRGQQVTLRCSPKSGHDTVSWYQQALGQGPQFIFQYYEEEERQRGNFPDRFSGHQFPNYSSELNVNALLLGDSALYLCASSLSGNYEQYFGPGTRLTVT.

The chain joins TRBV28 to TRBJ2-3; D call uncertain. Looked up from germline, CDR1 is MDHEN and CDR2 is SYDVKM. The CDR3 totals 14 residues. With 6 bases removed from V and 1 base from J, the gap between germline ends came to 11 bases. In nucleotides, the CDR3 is TGTGCCAGCAGCAATGGTGACCGCACAGATACGCAGTATTTT. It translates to CASSNGDRTDTQYF.

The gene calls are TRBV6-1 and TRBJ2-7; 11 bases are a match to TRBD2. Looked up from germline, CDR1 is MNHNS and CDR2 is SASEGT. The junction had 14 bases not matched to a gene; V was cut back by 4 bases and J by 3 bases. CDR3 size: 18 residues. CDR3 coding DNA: TGTGCCAGCAGTGTTGGTAGCGGGAGGGATCGAAGAGACTACGAGCAGTACTTC. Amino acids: CASSVGSGRDRRDYEQYF.

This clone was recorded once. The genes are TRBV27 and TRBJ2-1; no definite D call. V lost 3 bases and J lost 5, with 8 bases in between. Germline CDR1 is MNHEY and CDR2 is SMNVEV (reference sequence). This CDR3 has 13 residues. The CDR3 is CASSFKGDNEQFF. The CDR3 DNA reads TGTGCCAGCAGTTTCAAGGGCGACAATGAGCAGTTCTTC.

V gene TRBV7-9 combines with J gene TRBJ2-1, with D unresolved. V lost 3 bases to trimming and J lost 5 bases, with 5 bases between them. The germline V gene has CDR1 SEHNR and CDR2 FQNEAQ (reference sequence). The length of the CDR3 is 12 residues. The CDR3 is CASSFYDNEQFF. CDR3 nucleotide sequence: TGTGCCAGCAGCTTCTACGACAATGAGCAGTTCTTC.

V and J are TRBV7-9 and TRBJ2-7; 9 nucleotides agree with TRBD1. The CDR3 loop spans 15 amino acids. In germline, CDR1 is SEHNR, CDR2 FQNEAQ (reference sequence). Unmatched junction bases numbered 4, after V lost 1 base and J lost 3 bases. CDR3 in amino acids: CASSLGMGQGYEQYF. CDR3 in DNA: TGTGCCAGCAGCTTAGGTATGGGACAGGGCTACGAGCAGTACTTC. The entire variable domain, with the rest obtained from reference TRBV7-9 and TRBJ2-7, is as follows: DTGVSQNPRHKITKRGQNVTFRCDPISEHNRLYWYRQTLGQGPEFLTYFQNEAQLEKSRLLSDRFSAERPKGSFSTLEIQRTEQGDSAMYLCASSLGMGQGYEQYFGPGTRLTVT.

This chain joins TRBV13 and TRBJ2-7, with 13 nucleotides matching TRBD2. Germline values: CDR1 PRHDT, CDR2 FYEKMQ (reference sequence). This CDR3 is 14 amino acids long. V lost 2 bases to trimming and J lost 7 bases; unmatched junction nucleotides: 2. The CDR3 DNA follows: TGTGCCAGCAGCTTACTACTAGCGGGAGGGGAGCAGTACTTC. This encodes CASSLLLAGGEQYF.

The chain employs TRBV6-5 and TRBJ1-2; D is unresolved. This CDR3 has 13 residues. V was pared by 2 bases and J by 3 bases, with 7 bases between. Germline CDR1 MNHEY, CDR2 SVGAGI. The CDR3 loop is CASSYAEDYGYTF. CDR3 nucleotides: TGTGCCAGCAGTTACGCGGAGGACTATGGCTACACCTTC.

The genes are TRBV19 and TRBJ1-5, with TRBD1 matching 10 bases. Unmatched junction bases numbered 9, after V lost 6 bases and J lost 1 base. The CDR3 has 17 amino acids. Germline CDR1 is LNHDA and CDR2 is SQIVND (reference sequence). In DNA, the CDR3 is TGTGCCAGTAGCCGGGACAGGGGAGGGCTGAGCAATCAGCCCCAGCATTTT. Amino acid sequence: CASSRDRGGLSNQPQHF.

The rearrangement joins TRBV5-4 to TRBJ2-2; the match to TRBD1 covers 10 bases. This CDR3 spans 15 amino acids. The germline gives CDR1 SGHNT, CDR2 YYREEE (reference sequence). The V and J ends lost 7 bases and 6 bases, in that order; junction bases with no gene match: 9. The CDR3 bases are TGTGCCAGCCTGGACAGGGGGGCGCGGGCCGGGGAGCTGTTTTTT. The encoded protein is CASLDRGARAGELFF.

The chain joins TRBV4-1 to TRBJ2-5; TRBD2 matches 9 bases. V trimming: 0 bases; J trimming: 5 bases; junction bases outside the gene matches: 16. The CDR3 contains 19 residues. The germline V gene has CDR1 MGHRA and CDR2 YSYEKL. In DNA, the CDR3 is TGCGCCAGCAGCCAAGATGCCCTCTTCTCGCGGGAGGGTGGGGAGACCCAGTACTTC. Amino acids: CASSQDALFSREGGETQYF.

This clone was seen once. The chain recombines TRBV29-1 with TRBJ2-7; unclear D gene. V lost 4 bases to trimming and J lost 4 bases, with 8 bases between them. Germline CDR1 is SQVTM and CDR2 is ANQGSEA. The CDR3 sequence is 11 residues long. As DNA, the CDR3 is TGCAGCGTTGTTAAAGCTTACGAGCAGTACTTC. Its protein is CSVVKAYEQYF.

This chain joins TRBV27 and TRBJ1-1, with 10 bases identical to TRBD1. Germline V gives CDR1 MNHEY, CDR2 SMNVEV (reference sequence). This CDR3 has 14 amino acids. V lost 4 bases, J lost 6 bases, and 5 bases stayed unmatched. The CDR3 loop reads CASSWETGGPEAFF. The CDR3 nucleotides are TGTGCCAGCAGTTGGGAGACAGGGGGCCCTGAAGCTTTCTTT.

CDR3 residues: CASSLAPGLAGAYEQYF. The CDR3 bases are TGTGCCAGCAGCTTGGCCCCGGGACTAGCGGGAGCCTACGAGCAGTACTTC. The chain links TRBV5-4 to TRBJ2-7; 14 bases fit TRBD2. Germline lookup yields CDR1 SGHNT and CDR2 YYREEE (reference sequence). The length of the CDR3 is 17 residues. The V and J ends lost 0 bases and 2 bases, in that order; junction bases with no gene match: 4.

The CDR3 spells CASKVRLAGDNEQFF. CDR3 bases: TGTGCCAGTAAGGTTCGACTAGCGGGCGACAATGAGCAGTTCTTC. V and J are TRBV19 and TRBJ2-1, with TRBD2 matching 10 bases. Germline V gene sequence: CDR1 LNHDA, CDR2 SQIVND (reference sequence). CDR3 size: 15 residues. V shed 7 bases and J 5 bases; nucleotides not matched to a gene: 8.

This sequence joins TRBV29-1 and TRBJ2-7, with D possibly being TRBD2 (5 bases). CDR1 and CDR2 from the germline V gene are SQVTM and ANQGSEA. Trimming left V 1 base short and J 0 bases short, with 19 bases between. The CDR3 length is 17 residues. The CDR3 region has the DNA TGCAGCGTTGAAGGTAGGAGGACGGGTGAAATCTCCTACGAGCAGTACTTC. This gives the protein CSVEGRRTGEISYEQYF.

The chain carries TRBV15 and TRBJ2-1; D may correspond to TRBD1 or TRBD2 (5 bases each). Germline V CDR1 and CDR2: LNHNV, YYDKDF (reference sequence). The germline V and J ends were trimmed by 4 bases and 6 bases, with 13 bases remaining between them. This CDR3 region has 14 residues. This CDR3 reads CATSTFQGPNEQFF. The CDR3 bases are TGTGCCACCAGCACCTTTCAGGGACCCAATGAGCAGTTCTTC.

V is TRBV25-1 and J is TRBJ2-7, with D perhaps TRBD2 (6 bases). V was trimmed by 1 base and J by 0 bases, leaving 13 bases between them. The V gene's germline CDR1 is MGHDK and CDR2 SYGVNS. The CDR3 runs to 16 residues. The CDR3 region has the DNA TGTGCCAGCAGTGAATTCGTGGGGGGAAGCTCCTACGAGCAGTACTTC. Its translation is CASSEFVGGSSYEQYF.

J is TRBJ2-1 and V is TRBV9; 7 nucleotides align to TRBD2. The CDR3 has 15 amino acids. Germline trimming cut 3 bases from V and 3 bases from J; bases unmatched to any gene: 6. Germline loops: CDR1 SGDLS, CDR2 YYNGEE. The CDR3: CASSGRENLYNEQFF. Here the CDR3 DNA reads TGTGCCAGCAGCGGGCGGGAGAACCTCTACAATGAGCAGTTCTTC.